This record looks at one T cell receptor (beta chain) sequence and its context. Its antigen is not known. The data were obtained in a study of cytomegalovirus exposure and HLA in healthy donors. Vbeta (60) and Jbeta (13) primers were used in the PCR. Authors' processing steps: In a later analysis, of around 80 million unique beta chains, 9 million to 11 million appeared in at least two donors. The method was immunoSEQ multiplex PCR; TCRdb's version includes in-frame clones alone and lacks a portion of them. The V and J calls and clone size are taken from that table; D and trimming were inferred from the DNA. The sample contains tens of thousands of clones, 70% to 90% of which appear only once. Whole-study findings and limits: A likely sequencing artifact accounted for one observed cluster of highly shared sequence variants. A later analysis showed HLA-associated TCR beta chains outstripping equally common others in clonal expansion.

The CDR3 covers 16 residues. Germline V gene lookup returns CDR1 SGHDN and CDR2 FVKESK. The V end lost 3 bases, the J end lost 6 bases, and 18 bases lay between the germline ends. Sequenced material: PBMCs. The origin of this receptor is a woman in her twenties or thirties in good health and CMV-seronegative. The genes are TRBV14 and TRBJ2-1, with a tentative D call TRBD1 (6 bases). The CDR3 coding sequence is TGTGCCAGCAGCCAGCGGCAGGGGATTTTCACCAATGAGCAGTTCTTC. Translating gives CASSQRQGIFTNEQFF.